This T cell receptor (beta chain) was retrieved from a study of shared clonotypes between healthy human individuals. The study, taken as a whole, reports: Naive subsets tended to show greater estimated richness than memory subsets.

Donors had no recently reported acute infections or vaccinations and were HIV-negative. About this clone: Its antigen remains unknown.

Running of the assay took place at deep level. The data were produced by immunoSEQ multiplex PCR, yet TCRdb's version contains in-frame clones alone and is incomplete. This table has approximately 940,000 clones, over 75% appearing once. Germline V gene data show CDR1 as SGHRS and CDR2 as YFSETQ. The CDR3 is 15 amino acids. With 1 base removed from V and 4 bases from J, the gap between germline ends came to 12 bases. The chain uses TRBV5-1 and TRBJ1-3; D remains unclear. The specimen sequenced was memory CD4+ T cells sorted from blood. Subset specified: CD45RA-negative fraction. The TCR sequence derives from a young man in good health. CDR3 nucleotides: TGCGCCAGCAGCTTGAATTTCGGAGGAGGAAACACCATATATTTT. Protein sequence: CASSLNFGGGNTIYF.